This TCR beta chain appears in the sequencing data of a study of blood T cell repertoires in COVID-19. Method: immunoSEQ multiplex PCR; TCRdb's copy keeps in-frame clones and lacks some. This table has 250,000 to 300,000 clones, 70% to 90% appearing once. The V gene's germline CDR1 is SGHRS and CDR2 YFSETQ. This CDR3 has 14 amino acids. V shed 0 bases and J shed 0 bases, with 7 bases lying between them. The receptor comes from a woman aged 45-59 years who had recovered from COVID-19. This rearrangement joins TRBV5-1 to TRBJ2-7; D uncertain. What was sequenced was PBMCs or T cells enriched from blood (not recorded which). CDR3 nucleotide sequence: TGCGCCAGCAGCTTGGAGATGAGCTCCTACGAGCAGTACTTC. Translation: CASSLEMSSYEQYF.